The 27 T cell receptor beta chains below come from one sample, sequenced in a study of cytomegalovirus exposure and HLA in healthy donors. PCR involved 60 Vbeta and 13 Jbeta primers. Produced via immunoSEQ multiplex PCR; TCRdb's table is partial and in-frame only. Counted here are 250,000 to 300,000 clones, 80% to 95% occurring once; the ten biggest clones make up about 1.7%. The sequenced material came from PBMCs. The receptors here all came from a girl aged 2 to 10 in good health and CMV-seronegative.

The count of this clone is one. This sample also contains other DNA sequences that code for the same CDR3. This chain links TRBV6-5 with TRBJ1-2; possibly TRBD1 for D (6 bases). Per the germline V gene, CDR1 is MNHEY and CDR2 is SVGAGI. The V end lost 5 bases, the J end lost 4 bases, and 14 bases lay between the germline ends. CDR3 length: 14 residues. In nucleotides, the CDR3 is TGTGCCAGCAGTCCCCGACAGGTTCTCTATGGCTACACCTTC. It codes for CASSPRQVLYGYTF.

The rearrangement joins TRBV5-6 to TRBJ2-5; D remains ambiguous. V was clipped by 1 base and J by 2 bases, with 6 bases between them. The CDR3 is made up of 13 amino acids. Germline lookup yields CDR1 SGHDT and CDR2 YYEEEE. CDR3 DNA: TGTGCCAGCAGCTTGCCCGGGCAAGAGACCCAGTACTTC. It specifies CASSLPGQETQYF.

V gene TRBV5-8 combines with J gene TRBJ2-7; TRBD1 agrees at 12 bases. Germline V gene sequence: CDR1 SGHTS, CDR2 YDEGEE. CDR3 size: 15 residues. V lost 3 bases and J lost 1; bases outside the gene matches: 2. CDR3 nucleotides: TGTGCCAGCAGCTCGGGACAGGGGGCATCCTACGAGCAGTACTTC. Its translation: CASSSGQGASYEQYF.

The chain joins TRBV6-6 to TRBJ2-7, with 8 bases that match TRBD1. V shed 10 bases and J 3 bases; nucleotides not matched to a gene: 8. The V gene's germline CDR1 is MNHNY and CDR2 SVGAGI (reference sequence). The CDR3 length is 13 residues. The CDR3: CAIPGQDDYEQYF. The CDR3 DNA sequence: TGTGCCATTCCGGGACAGGACGACTACGAGCAGTACTTC.

CDR3 region: CASSLYRTGGYGYTF. DNA of the CDR3: TGTGCCAGCAGTTTATATAGGACAGGGGGCTATGGCTACACCTTC. The genes are TRBV27 and TRBJ1-2, with 10 bases lining up with TRBD1. This CDR3 comprises 15 residues. Germline-derived CDR1 and CDR2 are MNHEY and SMNVEV (reference sequence). Trimming took 1 base from V and 4 from J; bases not matched to a gene: 3.

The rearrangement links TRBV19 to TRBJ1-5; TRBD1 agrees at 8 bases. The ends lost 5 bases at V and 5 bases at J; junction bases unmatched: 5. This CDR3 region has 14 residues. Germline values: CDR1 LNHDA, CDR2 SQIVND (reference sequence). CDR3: CASSVKQGDQPQHF. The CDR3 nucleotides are TGTGCCAGTAGTGTGAAACAGGGGGATCAGCCCCAGCATTTT.

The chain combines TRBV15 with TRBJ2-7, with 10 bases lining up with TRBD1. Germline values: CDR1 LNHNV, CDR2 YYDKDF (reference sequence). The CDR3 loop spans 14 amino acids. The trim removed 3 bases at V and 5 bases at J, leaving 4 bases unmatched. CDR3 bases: TGTGCCACCAGCAGGGGACAGGGGAGGGACGAGCAGTACTTC. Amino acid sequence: CATSRGQGRDEQYF.

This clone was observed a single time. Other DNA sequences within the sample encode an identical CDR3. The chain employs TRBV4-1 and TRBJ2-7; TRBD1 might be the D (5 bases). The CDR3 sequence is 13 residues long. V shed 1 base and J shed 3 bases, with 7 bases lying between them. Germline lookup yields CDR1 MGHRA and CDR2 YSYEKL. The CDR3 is CASSQGQNYEQYF. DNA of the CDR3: TGCGCCAGCAGCCAAGGACAGAACTACGAGCAGTACTTC.

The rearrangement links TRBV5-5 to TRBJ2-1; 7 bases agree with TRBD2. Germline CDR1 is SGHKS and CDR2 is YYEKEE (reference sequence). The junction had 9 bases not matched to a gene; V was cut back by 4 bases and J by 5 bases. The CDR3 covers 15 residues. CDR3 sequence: CASSRGSSRHNEQFF. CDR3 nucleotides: TGTGCCAGCAGCCGCGGGAGTTCCCGACACAATGAGCAGTTCTTC.

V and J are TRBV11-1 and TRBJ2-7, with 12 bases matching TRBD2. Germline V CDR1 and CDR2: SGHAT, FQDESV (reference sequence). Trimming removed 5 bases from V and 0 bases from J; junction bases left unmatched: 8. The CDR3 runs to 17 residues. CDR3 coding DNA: TGTGCCAGCAGCGTCACCACTAGCGGGGGGCTCTCCTACGAGCAGTACTTC. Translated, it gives CASSVTTSGGLSYEQYF.

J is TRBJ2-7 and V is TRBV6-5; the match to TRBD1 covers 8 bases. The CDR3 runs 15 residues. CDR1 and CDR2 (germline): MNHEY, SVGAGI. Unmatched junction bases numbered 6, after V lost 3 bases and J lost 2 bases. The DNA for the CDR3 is TGTGCCAGCAGTTATGCCGGGACAGGCCCCTACGAGCAGTACTTC. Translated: CASSYAGTGPYEQYF.

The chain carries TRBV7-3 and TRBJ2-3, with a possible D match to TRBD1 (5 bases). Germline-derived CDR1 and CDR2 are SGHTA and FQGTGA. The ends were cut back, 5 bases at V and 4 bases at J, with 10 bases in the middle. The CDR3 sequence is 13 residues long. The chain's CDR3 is CASSPQGADTQYF. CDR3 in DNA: TGTGCCAGCAGCCCCCAGGGCGCAGATACGCAGTATTTT.

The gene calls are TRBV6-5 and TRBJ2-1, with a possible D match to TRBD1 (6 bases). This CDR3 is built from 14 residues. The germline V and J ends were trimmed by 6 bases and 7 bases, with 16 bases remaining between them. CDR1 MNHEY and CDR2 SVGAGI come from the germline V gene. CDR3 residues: CASRDSSGWNEQFF. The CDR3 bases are TGTGCCAGCAGGGACAGCTCAGGGTGGAATGAGCAGTTCTTC.

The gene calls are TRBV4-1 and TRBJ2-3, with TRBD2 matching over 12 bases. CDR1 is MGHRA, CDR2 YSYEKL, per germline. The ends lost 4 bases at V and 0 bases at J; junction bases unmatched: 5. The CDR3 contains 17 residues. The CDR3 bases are TGCGCCAGCAGCCCAGGACTAGCGGGGTCTAGCACAGATACGCAGTATTTT. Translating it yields CASSPGLAGSSTDTQYF.

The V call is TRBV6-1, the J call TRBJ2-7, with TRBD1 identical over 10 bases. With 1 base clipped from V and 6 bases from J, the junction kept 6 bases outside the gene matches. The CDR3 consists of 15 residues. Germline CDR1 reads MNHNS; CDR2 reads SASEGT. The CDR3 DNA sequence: TGTGCCAGCAGTGAAGAAGACAGGGGGCGAGGCGAGCAGTACTTC. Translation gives CASSEEDRGRGEQYF.

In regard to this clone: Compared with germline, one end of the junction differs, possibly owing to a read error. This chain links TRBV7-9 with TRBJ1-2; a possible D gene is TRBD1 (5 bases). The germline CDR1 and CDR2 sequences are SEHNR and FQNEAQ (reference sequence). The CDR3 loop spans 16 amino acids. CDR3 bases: TGTTCCAGCAGCTTATCAGCAGGGATTTTAACGGATGGCTACACCTTC. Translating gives CSSSLSAGILTDGYTF.

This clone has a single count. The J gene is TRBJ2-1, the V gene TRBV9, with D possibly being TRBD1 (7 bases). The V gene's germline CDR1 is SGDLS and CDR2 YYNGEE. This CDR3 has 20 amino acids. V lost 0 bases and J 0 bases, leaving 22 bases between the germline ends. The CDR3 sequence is CASSVEGGGDSSYSYNEQFF. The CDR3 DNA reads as TGTGCCAGCAGCGTAGAGGGAGGTGGGGACAGTTCCTACTCCTACAATGAGCAGTTCTTC.

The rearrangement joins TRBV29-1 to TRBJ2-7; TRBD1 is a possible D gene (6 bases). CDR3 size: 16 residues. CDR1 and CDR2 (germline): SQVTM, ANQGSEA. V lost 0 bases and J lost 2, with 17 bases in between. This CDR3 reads CSVEDRGPAGAYEQYF. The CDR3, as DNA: TGCAGCGTTGAAGATCGGGGACCCGCAGGGGCCTACGAGCAGTACTTC.

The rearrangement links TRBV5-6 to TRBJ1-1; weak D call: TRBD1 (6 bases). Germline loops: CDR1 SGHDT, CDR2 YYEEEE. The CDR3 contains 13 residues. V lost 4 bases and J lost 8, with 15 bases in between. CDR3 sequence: CASSLQGPLEAFF. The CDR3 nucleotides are TGTGCCAGCAGCCTACAGGGACCCCTGGAAGCTTTCTTT. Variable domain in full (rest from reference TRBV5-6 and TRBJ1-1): DAGVTQSPTHLIKTRGQQVTLRCSPKSGHDTVSWYQQALGQGPQFIFQYYEEEERQRGNFPDRFSGHQFPNYSSELNVNALLLGDSALYLCASSLQGPLEAFFGQGTRLTVV.

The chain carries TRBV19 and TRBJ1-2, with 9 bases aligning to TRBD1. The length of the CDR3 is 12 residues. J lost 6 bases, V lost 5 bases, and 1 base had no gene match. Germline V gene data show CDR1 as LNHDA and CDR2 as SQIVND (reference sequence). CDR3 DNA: TGTGCCAGTAGTGACAGGGGGGATGGCTACACCTTC. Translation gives CASSDRGDGYTF.

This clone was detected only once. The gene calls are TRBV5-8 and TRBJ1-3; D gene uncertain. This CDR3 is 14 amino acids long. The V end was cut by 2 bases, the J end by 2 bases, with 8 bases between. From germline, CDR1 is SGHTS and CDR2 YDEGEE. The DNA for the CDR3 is TGTGCCAGCAGCTTCCCGAGGGCTGGAAACACCATATATTTT. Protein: CASSFPRAGNTIYF.

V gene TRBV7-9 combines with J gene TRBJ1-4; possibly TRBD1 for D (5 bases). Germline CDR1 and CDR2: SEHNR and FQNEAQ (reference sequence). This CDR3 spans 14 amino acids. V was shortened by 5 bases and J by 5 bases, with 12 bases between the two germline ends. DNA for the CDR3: TGTGCCAGCAGCCCGTCGACAGTGAATGAAAAACTGTTTTTT. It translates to CASSPSTVNEKLFF. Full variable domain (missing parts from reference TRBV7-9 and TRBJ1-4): DTGVSQNPRHKITKRGQNVTFRCDPISEHNRLYWYRQTLGQGPEFLTYFQNEAQLEKSRLLSDRFSAERPKGSFSTLEIQRTEQGDSAMYLCASSPSTVNEKLFFGSGTQLSVL.

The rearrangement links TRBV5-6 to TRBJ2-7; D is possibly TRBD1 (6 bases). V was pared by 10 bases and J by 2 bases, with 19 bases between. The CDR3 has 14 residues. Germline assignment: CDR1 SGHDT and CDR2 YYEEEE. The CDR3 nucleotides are TGTGCCTCCAGGGGACCGCGACTCCCCTACGAGCAGTACTTC. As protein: CASRGPRLPYEQYF.

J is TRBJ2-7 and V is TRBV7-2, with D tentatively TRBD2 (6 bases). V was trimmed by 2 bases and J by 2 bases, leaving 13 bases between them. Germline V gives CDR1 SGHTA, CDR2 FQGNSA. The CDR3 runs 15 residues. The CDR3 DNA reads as TGTGCCAGCAGCTTATCTCAGGGCGGGACCTACGAGCAGTACTTC. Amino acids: CASSLSQGGTYEQYF.

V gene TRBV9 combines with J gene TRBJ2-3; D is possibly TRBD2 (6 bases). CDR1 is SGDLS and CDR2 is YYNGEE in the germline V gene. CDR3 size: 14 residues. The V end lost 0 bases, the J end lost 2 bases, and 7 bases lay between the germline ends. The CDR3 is CASSVVAATDTQYF. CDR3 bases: TGTGCCAGCAGCGTAGTAGCGGCCACAGATACGCAGTATTTT.

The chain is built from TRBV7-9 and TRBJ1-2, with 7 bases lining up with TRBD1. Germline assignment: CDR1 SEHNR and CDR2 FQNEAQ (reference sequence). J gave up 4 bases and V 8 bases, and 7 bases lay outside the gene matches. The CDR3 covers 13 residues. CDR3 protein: CASGDRVVYGYTF. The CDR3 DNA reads TGTGCCAGCGGAGACAGGGTTGTCTATGGCTACACCTTC.

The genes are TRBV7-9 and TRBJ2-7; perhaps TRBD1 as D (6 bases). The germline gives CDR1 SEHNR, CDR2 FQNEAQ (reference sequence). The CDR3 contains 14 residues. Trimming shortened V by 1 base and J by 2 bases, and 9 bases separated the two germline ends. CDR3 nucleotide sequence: TGTGCCAGCAGCTTAGGGGACACCGCCTACGAGCAGTACTTC. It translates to CASSLGDTAYEQYF.